This T cell receptor (beta chain) is from a study of T cells in localized non-small cell lung cancer (dated by TCRdb to the early 2020s). About the full investigation: Comparing tumors with uninvolved tumor-adjacent lungs, the study looked at the T cell repertoires of 236 patients with early-stage NSCLC. The cohort consisted of 200 to 250 treatment-naive NSCLC patients whose localized lung tumors had been resected. A mean age of around 66 years was recorded for the NSCLC patients, of whom roughly 130 were male and more than 85 were female. Results and caveats for the whole study, not just this receptor: Longer overall survival was associated with higher blood T cell density, whereas shorter survival was associated with higher adjacent-lung clonality. Since the design was exploratory, TCR variables were selected using unadjusted p-values with no false-discovery rate correction. Because multi-region sequencing of the tumors was not done, intratumor heterogeneity could not be ruled out. Of the top 100 tumor clones, a median of 57 were detected in paired uninvolved adjacent lung; about 28 were also among that lung's top 100. Uninvolved tumor-adjacent lung showed the highest T cell clonality, higher than tumor, which suggests more focused antigenic responses in the uninvolved tumor-adjacent lung.

The immunoSEQ Assay was used to sequence TCR beta CDR3 regions from DNA. The study's own analysis went as follows. T cell density was computed as TCR beta template counts normalized to usable DNA estimated by amplifying housekeeping genes. Richness was estimated with the preseqR package, extrapolating to 400,000 templates for PBMC samples and 120,000 templates for tissue samples. Clonality was taken to be one minus Pielou's evenness. Tissue-enriched TCRs were identified through differential abundance testing performed on productive amino-acid clonotypes, with a minimum total count of 5 and an alpha of 0.1. The Jaccard Index and the Morisita Overlap Index were used to quantify repertoire overlap between compartments. TCR beta CDR3s were clustered by GLIPH together with public tetramer-defined viral CDR3s, and at least three viral sequences plus V-gene enrichment were required for viral motifs. TCRdb mirrors the immuneACCESS table, restricted to in-frame sequences. Some clones are absent from its copies; in checked studies, under half trace to an unresolved V gene, and the reason for the others is unknown. For V, J and clone size, that table is used; D and trimming come from the DNA. Present in this sample are 14,000 or so clones, roughly 90% of which were seen just once. The top ten hold 2.5% to 3% of the sample.

In the case of this clone: It lacks a known antigen. The sample holds no much larger clone one base away, and base qualities are not on file.

At diagnosis, peripheral blood, uninvolved tumor-adjacent lung and tumor were collected and stored as a combination of fresh-frozen and FFPE material. For TCR repertoire profiling, blood samples were analyzed in the form of peripheral blood mononuclear cells. Looking up the germline V gene yields CDR1 MDHEN and CDR2 SYDVKM. From the cysteine up to the phenylalanine, the CDR3 has a length of 15 residues. Only the CDR3 region is kept as DNA, spanning 45 bases read in frame from base 1. Clipping removes 6 bases from V and 12 bases from J, with 15 as the unmatched junction base count. The sequence joins TRBV28 to TRBJ2-1; TRBD1 lines up with 9 middle nucleotides. The TCR was taken from a man aged 40 to 70 with stage III lung adenocarcinoma. Sample: peripheral blood mononuclear cells, taken before any cancer treatment. For the CDR3, the sequence is CASSYGDRELRVQFF. The sequenced DNA is TGTGCCAGCAGCTATGGGGACAGGGAGTTAAGGGTGCAGTTCTTC.